This entry describes one T cell receptor beta chain. In the source study's methods: Reference gene primer amplification gave estimated nucleated cell counts. Only in-frame clones appear in the TCRdb table, and some are missing; sequencing was by immunoSEQ multiplex PCR. V and J calls and clone size follow that table, whereas D and trimming were derived from the DNA. The table has under 300,000 clones, 70% to 85% seen once. This CDR3 has 20 amino acids. Trimming removed 9 bases from V and 0 bases from J; junction bases left unmatched: 19. Germline-derived CDR1 and CDR2 are WSHSY and SAAADI. This specimen belongs to a study of blood T cell repertoires in COVID-19. Across the whole study: PBMCs, B-cell-depleted T cells, or T cells provided the cDNA or gDNA that made up the material.

The specimen was peripheral blood. The source is an elderly woman with active or convalescent COVID-19. The chain has TRBV10-2 and TRBJ2-1, with 11 bases matching TRBD2. The CDR3 loop reads CASPPSELAGVPSSYNEQFF. CDR3 coding DNA: TGCGCCAGTCCACCTTCAGAACTAGCGGGGGTCCCCAGCTCCTACAATGAGCAGTTCTTC.